These 11 T cell receptor beta chains came from one sample sequenced in a study of identical twins listed by TCRdb under 2016. The library was made by 5' RACE. Sequencing was performed on an Illumina HiSeq 2000. TCRdb cleaned the public reads at Q25 with fastp, built clones with MiXCR and kept in-frame beta chains. Entries that share a CDR3 protein sequence are merged under the most common genes and DNA. Here the sample has a few hundred thousand distinct CDR3 sequences; roughly 18% occur a single time. 10% to 15% of the sample goes to the ten largest clones. The sequenced sample was naive T cells sorted from blood. The meaning of the sample's cell subset or site label: cells isolated with a human naive T-cell isolation kit. The source of these receptors is a man aged 50-59 years in good health.

This clonotype has a single count. This sequence joins TRBV4-2 and TRBJ2-1; tentatively, D is TRBD1 (5 bases). The germline V gene encodes CDR1 LGHNA and CDR2 YNFKEQ. The CDR3 consists of 18 residues. With 0 bases removed from V and 2 bases from J, the gap between germline ends came to 17 bases. The CDR3 is CASSQDWAGVGPYNEQFF. For the CDR3, the DNA is TGTGCCAGCAGCCAAGATTGGGCAGGAGTGGGGCCCTACAATGAGCAGTTCTTC.

This clonotype was seen just once. A much more abundant neighbour one base away suggests this may be a read error. CDR3 in amino acids: CASSYRSEQYF. CDR3 bases: TGTGCCAGCAGTTACCGGAGCGAGCAGTACTTC. The chain has TRBV6-5 and TRBJ2-7; D is unresolved. Germline CDR1 MNHEY, CDR2 SVGAGI. This CDR3 is 11 amino acids long. The V and J ends lost 2 bases and 6 bases respectively, with 5 bases between them.

The genes are TRBV11-2 and TRBJ2-3, with 9 bases that match TRBD2. The CDR3 loop spans 20 amino acids. Germline values: CDR1 SGHAT, CDR2 FQNNGV. With 5 bases clipped from V and 8 bases from J, the junction kept 26 bases outside the gene matches. CDR3 protein: CASSRPNQRVAGGPTGTQYF. CDR3 in DNA: TGTGCCAGCAGCCGGCCCAATCAGAGGGTGGCGGGAGGGCCGACGGGTACGCAGTATTTT.

The chain recombines TRBV18 with TRBJ2-1, with TRBD1 matching over 9 bases. CDR3 size: 15 residues. Trimming removed 2 bases from V and 7 bases from J; junction bases left unmatched: 6. Germline V CDR1 and CDR2: KGHSH, LQKENI. Here the CDR3 DNA reads TGTGCCAGCTCACCAGGGCGACAGGGGGGAAATGAGCAGTTCTTC. Protein sequence: CASSPGRQGGNEQFF.

The J gene is TRBJ2-3, the V gene TRBV29-1, with D maybe TRBD2 (5 bases). The V end lost 2 bases, the J end lost 2 bases, and 11 bases lay between the germline ends. Germline CDR1 SQVTM, CDR2 ANQGSEA. This CDR3 is 14 amino acids long. CDR3 loop: CSVETGYPTDTQYF. The CDR3 DNA reads TGCAGCGTTGAAACGGGGTACCCCACAGATACGCAGTATTTT.

This clonotype was counted only a few times. The V call is TRBV5-6, the J call TRBJ1-1; unclear D gene. The CDR3 extends over 16 amino acids. Germline CDR1 and CDR2: SGHDT and YYEEEE. Between the trimmed V and J ends, which lost 0 bases and 3 bases, there was a span of 15 bases. Here the CDR3 reads CASSLGHLTSYTEAFF. The CDR3 region has the DNA TGTGCCAGCAGCTTGGGGCATCTTACAAGTTACACTGAAGCTTTCTTT.

This clonotype has ten or more counts. The V gene is TRBV10-3, the J gene TRBJ2-5; TRBD2 matches 7 bases. Trimming removed 0 bases from V and 4 bases from J; junction bases left unmatched: 5. Germline loops: CDR1 ENHRY, CDR2 SYGVKD. The CDR3 runs 15 residues. The CDR3 is CAISESFGGGETQYF. The CDR3 DNA reads TGTGCCATCAGTGAGTCGTTTGGGGGGGGAGAGACCCAGTACTTC.

The CDR3 region has the DNA TGTGCCAGCAGTAACATCGGGACTTCCAGCTCCTACGAGCAGTACTTC. Amino acids: CASSNIGTSSSYEQYF. The V and J genes are TRBV28 and TRBJ2-7; possibly TRBD2 for D (6 bases). The CDR3 has 16 amino acids. With 5 bases removed from V and 0 bases from J, the gap between germline ends came to 17 bases. Germline-derived CDR1 and CDR2 are MDHEN and SYDVKM.

This chain uses TRBV7-2 with TRBJ2-2, with TRBD1 matching over 9 bases. This CDR3 is 17 amino acids long. V dropped 5 bases and J dropped 2; count of bases not matched to a gene: 9. Germline loops: CDR1 SGHTA, CDR2 FQGNSA. Here the CDR3 reads CASSTPRQGGNTGELFF. For the CDR3, the DNA is TGTGCCAGCAGCACCCCTCGACAGGGGGGTAACACCGGGGAGCTGTTTTTT.

This clonotype was observed many times. The chain carries TRBV20-1 and TRBJ1-1; 9 nucleotides align to TRBD1. Trimming at V came to 5 bases and at J to 4 bases, leaving 5 bases not matched to a gene. The CDR3 is 13 amino acids. Germline CDR1 DFQATT, CDR2 SNEGSKA (reference sequence). CDR3 protein: CSAPRTGATEAFF. CDR3 sequence (DNA): TGCAGTGCTCCACGGACAGGGGCCACTGAAGCTTTCTTT.

The chain combines TRBV6-5 with TRBJ1-1, with 9 nucleotides matching TRBD1. The CDR3 is made up of 14 amino acids. CDR1 MNHEY and CDR2 SVGAGI come from the germline V gene. Germline trimming cut 2 bases from V and 9 bases from J; bases unmatched to any gene: 7. The CDR3 reads CASSYLRDRAKAFF. As DNA, the CDR3 is TGTGCCAGCAGTTACCTCCGGGACAGGGCTAAAGCTTTCTTT.